Below, 25 T cell receptor beta chains from the same sample are listed, as sequenced in a study of shared clonotypes between healthy human individuals. The data were produced by immunoSEQ multiplex PCR, yet TCRdb's version contains in-frame clones alone and is incomplete. The sample includes roughly 1.4 million clones, just under 99% of them seen just once. Material: naive CD4+ T cells sorted from blood. Regarding subset: CD45RA+ positively selected. These receptors were obtained from a man younger than 40 in good health.

The chain has TRBV6-4 and TRBJ2-3; D may be TRBD2 (5 bases). Germline V gene lookup returns CDR1 MRHNA and CDR2 SNTAGT. V lost 2 bases to trimming and J lost 2 bases, with 8 bases between them. This CDR3 has 14 residues. In DNA form, the CDR3 reads TGTGCCAGCAGTGACGGACTTACCACAGATACGCAGTATTTT. Protein product: CASSDGLTTDTQYF.

The V and J genes are TRBV14 and TRBJ2-1; 8 nucleotides match TRBD1. Trimming took 0 bases from V and 5 from J; bases not matched to a gene: 6. Germline values: CDR1 SGHDN, CDR2 FVKESK. The CDR3 extends over 16 amino acids. CDR3 coding DNA: TGTGCCAGCAGCCAAGATCGGACAGGGTTTAACAATGAGCAGTTCTTC. The encoded protein is CASSQDRTGFNNEQFF.

The V gene is TRBV11-3, the J gene TRBJ2-1; D is ambiguous. Germline assignment: CDR1 SGHNT and CDR2 YENEEA. The V end was cut by 2 bases, the J end by 3 bases, with 17 bases between. CDR3 length: 17 residues. CDR3 bases: TGTGCCAGCAGCTTAACGTCTATAGCAGAAGGCTACAATGAGCAGTTCTTC. Translation gives CASSLTSIAEGYNEQFF.

Only one count was recorded for this clone. In DNA form, the CDR3 reads TGTGCCAGCAGTGAAGCGCGGGGCGGGGAGCTGTTTTTT. Amino acids: CASSEARGGELFF. The rearrangement links TRBV2 to TRBJ2-2, with a weak D call TRBD2 (6 bases). V was clipped by 0 bases and J by 7 bases, with 6 bases between them. The CDR3 sequence is 13 residues long. CDR1 and CDR2 (germline): SNHLY, FYNNEI.

The chain employs TRBV18 and TRBJ1-4; D gene ambiguous. This CDR3 spans 13 amino acids. V gave up 3 bases and J gave up 6 bases, with 8 bases separating them. Germline CDR1 reads KGHSH; CDR2 reads LQKENI. The CDR3 DNA sequence: TGTGCCAGCTCACCGACGGACCATGAAAAACTGTTTTTT. Translating it yields CASSPTDHEKLFF.

The chain has TRBV19 and TRBJ2-5; 10 nucleotides match TRBD1. V was pared by 10 bases and J by 3 bases, with 2 bases of the junction left unmatched. CDR1 LNHDA and CDR2 SQIVND come from the germline V gene (reference sequence). The CDR3 is 12 residues long. The CDR3 coding sequence is TGTGCCATCGGGACAGGGGAAGAGACCCAGTACTTC. Its protein product is CAIGTGEETQYF.

The chain recombines TRBV7-2 with TRBJ2-2, with 7 positions matching TRBD2. The V and J ends lost 1 base and 4 bases, in that order; junction bases with no gene match: 3. The CDR3 is 15 residues long. CDR1 SGHTA and CDR2 FQGNSA come from the germline V gene. CDR3 residues: CASSLELAITGELFF. In DNA, the CDR3 is TGTGCCAGCAGCTTAGAACTAGCGATCACCGGGGAGCTGTTTTTT.

The rearrangement joins TRBV7-8 to TRBJ2-1; 7 bases match TRBD2. Germline lookup yields CDR1 SGHVS and CDR2 FQNEAQ. Trimming cost V 2 bases and J 3 bases; bases outside gene matches: 7. The CDR3 sequence is 16 residues long. For the CDR3, the DNA is TGTGCCAGCAGCTTAATGGCGGGAGTCTTCTACAATGAGCAGTTCTTC. Translating gives CASSLMAGVFYNEQFF.

The rearrangement links TRBV6-5 to TRBJ2-1; the match to TRBD1 covers 7 bases. Germline lookup yields CDR1 MNHEY and CDR2 SVGAGI. V gave up 6 bases and J gave up 5 bases; unmatched junction bases: 7. This CDR3 has 14 amino acids. The CDR3 region has the DNA TGTGCCAGCAGGCTATACAGGGGAGACAATGAGCAGTTCTTC. Translation: CASRLYRGDNEQFF.

V gene TRBV19 combines with J gene TRBJ1-1; D possibly corresponds to TRBD1 (5 bases). Germline CDR1 is LNHDA and CDR2 is SQIVND (reference sequence). V lost 8 bases and J 2 bases, leaving 15 bases between the germline ends. CDR3 size: 14 residues. CDR3 in amino acids: CASQRGTANTEAFF. CDR3 nucleotide sequence: TGTGCCAGTCAGAGGGGAACGGCAAACACTGAAGCTTTCTTT.

About this clone itself: This specimen includes other DNA sequences encoding the same CDR3. This chain joins TRBV6-6 and TRBJ1-5, with unresolved D. The V gene's germline CDR1 is MNHNY and CDR2 SVGAGI (reference sequence). CDR3 length: 11 amino acids. Trimming pared 6 bases from V and 4 bases from J, leaving 4 bases between. The CDR3 DNA sequence: TGTGCCAGCAGCGCTAATCAGCCCCAGCATTTT. Protein sequence: CASSANQPQHF.

The rearrangement uses TRBV9 and TRBJ2-1, with 9 bases that match TRBD2. CDR3 length: 16 residues. CDR1 and CDR2 from the germline V gene are SGDLS and YYNGEE. J was trimmed by 2 bases and V by 3 bases; bases with no gene match: 6. CDR3 nucleotides: TGTGCCAGCAGCGAGCGACTAGCGGCTGCCTACAATGAGCAGTTCTTC. This sequence encodes CASSERLAAAYNEQFF.

As regards this clone: The sample contains more than one DNA sequence encoding this CDR3. This rearrangement joins TRBV5-1 to TRBJ2-5; the D gene is possibly TRBD1 (6 bases). V was trimmed by 1 base and J by 5 bases, leaving 12 bases between them. CDR3 length: 14 amino acids. CDR1 is SGHRS, CDR2 YFSETQ, per germline. CDR3 loop: CASSLSGGLETQYF. In nucleotides, the CDR3 is TGCGCCAGCAGCTTGTCTGGGGGCCTGGAGACCCAGTACTTC.

The rearrangement links TRBV5-6 to TRBJ2-4, with 11 nucleotides matching TRBD2. Germline values: CDR1 SGHDT, CDR2 YYEEEE. With 7 bases clipped from V and 6 bases from J, the junction kept 9 bases outside the gene matches. This CDR3 contains 15 residues. CDR3 coding DNA: TGTGCCAGCGGGCTAGCGGGAGGTACTGGAAACATTCAGTACTTC. As protein: CASGLAGGTGNIQYF.

V usage is TRBV4-3 and J usage is TRBJ2-1; TRBD1 agrees at 9 bases. The V and J ends lost 4 bases and 7 bases, in that order; junction bases with no gene match: 8. Germline values: CDR1 LGHNA, CDR2 YSLEER. CDR3 size: 15 residues. In DNA form, the CDR3 reads TGCGCCAGCAGCCGCACAGGGGGCGCGGGGAATGAGCAGTTCTTC. Translated, it gives CASSRTGGAGNEQFF.

This clone appeared a single time. The genes are TRBV4-1 and TRBJ2-1; no reliable D call. Germline V gene data show CDR1 as MGHRA and CDR2 as YSYEKL. The CDR3 totals 14 residues. Trimming left V 0 bases short and J 9 bases short, with 12 bases between. CDR3: CASSQDYGRFEQFF. The DNA of the CDR3 is TGCGCCAGCAGCCAAGATTATGGTAGGTTTGAGCAGTTCTTC.

The rearrangement links TRBV28 to TRBJ2-5; 9 bases agree with TRBD1. V was pared by 6 bases and J by 3 bases, with 5 bases of the junction left unmatched. CDR1 and CDR2 from the germline V gene are MDHEN and SYDVKM. The CDR3 extends over 14 amino acids. The CDR3 reads CASRWDRVKETQYF. The CDR3 region has the DNA TGTGCCAGCAGGTGGGACAGGGTAAAAGAGACCCAGTACTTC.

Concerning this clone itself: The same CDR3 can be traced to other DNA sequences in this sample. V usage is TRBV4-3 and J usage is TRBJ2-3; D not resolved. Trimming removed 4 bases from V and 5 bases from J, with 4 bases in between. The V gene's germline CDR1 is LGHNA and CDR2 YSLEER. This CDR3 region has 11 residues. The CDR3 region is CASSRGDTQYF. In nucleotides, the CDR3 is TGCGCCAGCAGCCGTGGAGATACGCAGTATTTT.

The chain employs TRBV29-1 and TRBJ1-2; D unresolved. Germline CDR1 reads SQVTM; CDR2 reads ANQGSEA. The V and J ends lost 7 bases and 2 bases respectively, with 11 bases between them. The CDR3 has 12 residues. The CDR3: CSATQENYGYTF. CDR3 nucleotide sequence: TGCAGCGCCACACAAGAAAACTATGGCTACACCTTC.

The rearrangement joins TRBV7-9 to TRBJ1-1; D is perhaps TRBD1 (5 bases). The CDR3 is 15 amino acids. The ends were cut back, 2 bases at V and 1 base at J, with 11 bases in the middle. Germline V lookup: CDR1 SEHNR, CDR2 FQNEAQ (reference sequence). CDR3 nucleotides: TGTGCCAGCAGCTTATGGGCAGGGACGAACACTGAAGCTTTCTTT. It yields the protein CASSLWAGTNTEAFF.

On this clone: Other nucleotide sequences in the sample specify the same CDR3. The chain joins TRBV27 to TRBJ1-5; the match to TRBD1 covers 7 bases. CDR1 is MNHEY and CDR2 is SMNVEV in the germline V gene (reference sequence). J gave up 2 bases and V 5 bases, and 9 bases lay outside the gene matches. This CDR3 has 16 residues. The DNA for the CDR3 is TGTGCCAGCAGTCCACGACAGGGATTGGGCAATCAGCCCCAGCATTTT. Encoded protein: CASSPRQGLGNQPQHF.

The rearrangement uses TRBV5-1 and TRBJ1-1; TRBD1 might be the D (6 bases). The V gene's germline CDR1 is SGHRS and CDR2 YFSETQ. V lost 0 bases and J 6 bases, leaving 12 bases between the germline ends. The CDR3 is 14 amino acids. CDR3 protein: CASSLAGQFSEAFF. DNA for the CDR3: TGCGCCAGCAGCTTGGCCGGACAGTTCTCTGAAGCTTTCTTT.

This chain joins TRBV4-1 and TRBJ1-1; no clear D gene. Trimming removed 0 bases from V and 7 bases from J, with 15 bases in between. This CDR3 region has 15 residues. CDR1 is MGHRA, CDR2 YSYEKL, per germline. CDR3 bases: TGCGCCAGCAGCCAAGAAGAGAATCGTGAGGGTGAAGCTTTCTTT. It encodes CASSQEENREGEAFF.

The genes are TRBV29-1 and TRBJ1-2; D unclear. CDR3 length: 12 amino acids. The germline V gene has CDR1 SQVTM and CDR2 ANQGSEA. With 7 bases removed from V and 0 bases from J, the gap between germline ends came to 9 bases. The CDR3 bases are TGCAGCGGAGGTGGGTCTAACTATGGCTACACCTTC. Encoded protein: CSGGGSNYGYTF.

The chain recombines TRBV7-2 with TRBJ2-7, with TRBD2 matching 12 bases. V gave up 5 bases and J gave up 0 bases; unmatched junction bases: 2. Germline V CDR1 and CDR2: SGHTA, FQGNSA. This CDR3 contains 15 residues. CDR3: CASSALAGGSYEQYF. The CDR3 nucleotides are TGTGCCAGCAGCGCACTAGCGGGAGGCTCCTACGAGCAGTACTTC.